This TCR beta chain was identified in a study of blood T cells in healthy people across ages. Healthy individuals of Caucasian origin from Russia, aged about 6 to 95, served as donors. A word on this clonotype: The antigen remains unidentified.

Study results and limitations: Across the age range, TCR beta diversity per million T cells fell in a roughly linear way. Long-lived and aged donors differed, with more naive CD4+ cells and higher diversity in the long-lived.

With a J-beta primer mix and a sample-barcoded 5' primer, a second PCR ran about 6 to 11 cycles. A single record per CDR3 protein comes from TCRdb applying MiXCR to the 5' RACE reads. The repertoire includes under 2,000,000 distinct CDR3 sequences, about 50% of them detected once, and approximately 2.1% sits in the top ten. Germline V CDR1 and CDR2: MGHRA, YSYEKL. The V and J ends lost 0 bases and 1 base respectively, with 9 bases between them. CDR3 length: 15 residues. This sequence originates from a woman in her thirties or forties in good health. The chain carries TRBV4-1 and TRBJ1-2, with D uncertain. What was sequenced was blood. In DNA, the CDR3 is TGCGCCAGCAGCCAAGATGCGGGTTTTAACTATGGCTACACCTTC. It specifies CASSQDAGFNYGYTF.